This entry lists 12 T cell receptor beta chains sequenced from one sample in a study of early T cells in non-severe SARS-CoV-2 infection. MiXCR was run by TCRdb on the 5' RACE reads, yielding one entry per CDR3 protein. The sample has some 58,000 distinct CDR3 sequences, over 10% seen once; the top ten hold about 4.2%. Sequencing was performed on whole blood. The receptors shown here come from an adult who was a healthcare worker with PCR-confirmed SARS-CoV-2 infection or an uninfected control (not recorded which).

J is TRBJ1-5 and V is TRBV14, with D possibly being TRBD1 (5 bases). Germline CDR1 and CDR2: SGHDN and FVKESK. Between the trimmed V and J ends, which lost 3 bases and 6 bases, there was a span of 9 bases. The CDR3 consists of 13 residues. CDR3 in DNA: TGTGCCAGCAGCCAGGTTGGGGGTCAGCCCCAGCATTTT. Translation: CASSQVGGQPQHF.

This clonotype was observed many times. The chain uses TRBV29-1 and TRBJ2-4; the match to TRBD1 covers 7 bases. The CDR3 runs 13 residues. In germline, CDR1 is SQVTM, CDR2 ANQGSEA. Trimming cost V 6 bases and J 6 bases; bases outside gene matches: 8. In nucleotides, the CDR3 is TGCAGCGTCGCGGACAGGAGGAGAAACATTCAGTACTTC. Encoded protein: CSVADRRRNIQYF.

V and J are TRBV9 and TRBJ1-3, with 7 positions matching TRBD1. CDR1 SGDLS and CDR2 YYNGEE come from the germline V gene. This CDR3 contains 14 residues. V lost 5 bases, J lost 2 bases, and 4 bases stayed unmatched. This CDR3 is CASSMGTAGNTIYF. Written as DNA, the CDR3 is TGTGCCAGCAGTATGGGGACAGCTGGAAACACCATATATTTT. Full variable domain (outside the CDR3, taken from reference TRBV9 and TRBJ1-3): DSGVTQTPKHLITATGQRVTLRCSPRSGDLSVYWYQQSLDQGLQFLIQYYNGEERAKGNILERFSAQQFPDLHSELNLSSLELGDSALYFCASSMGTAGNTIYFGEGSWLTVV.

This clonotype occurred a few times. The rearrangement links TRBV6-5 to TRBJ2-7; 10 nucleotides match TRBD2. This CDR3 comprises 13 residues. J gave up 2 bases and V 10 bases, and 5 bases lay outside the gene matches. Germline-derived CDR1 and CDR2 are MNHEY and SVGAGI. The CDR3 sequence: CATRGTSAYEQYF. The CDR3, as DNA: TGTGCCACCCGGGGGACTAGCGCCTACGAGCAGTACTTC.

Worth noting for this clonotype: This may be a read error: a much more frequent sequence differs by one nucleotide. The J gene is TRBJ2-1, the V gene TRBV7-2; no definite D call. CDR1 is SGHTA and CDR2 is FQGNSA in the germline V gene. This CDR3 contains 13 residues. In nucleotides, the CDR3 is TGTGCCTGCAGCTTAGAGCAGGTCAGTGAGCAGTTCTTC. Protein: CACSLEQVSEQFF.

This clonotype was counted between two and nine times. The rearrangement joins TRBV2 to TRBJ2-3; TRBD2 matches 9 bases. This CDR3 is built from 15 residues. Germline CDR1 SNHLY, CDR2 FYNNEI. V trimming: 3 bases; J trimming: 0 bases; junction bases outside the gene matches: 1. In DNA, the CDR3 is TGTGCCAGCAGTGAGAGCGGGGGGAGCACAGATACGCAGTATTTT. Translation gives CASSESGGSTDTQYF.

Here the CDR3 DNA reads TGTGCCAGCAGCTTTTCAGGGCGGACTAACTATGGCTACACCTTC. Protein: CASSFSGRTNYGYTF. The V and J genes are TRBV7-2 and TRBJ1-2, with D maybe TRBD1 (5 bases). Germline CDR1 reads SGHTA; CDR2 reads FQGNSA. With 3 bases removed from V and 0 bases from J, the gap between germline ends came to 11 bases. This CDR3 has 15 residues. The full variable domain, with the rest looked up from reference TRBV7-2 and TRBJ1-2, is GAGVSQSPSNKVTEKGKDVELRCDPISGHTALYWYRQSLGQGLEFLIYFQGNSAPDKSGLPSDRFSAERTGGSVSTLTIQRTQQEDSAVYLCASSFSGRTNYGYTFGSGTRLTVV.

This clonotype was seen only a few times. The gene calls are TRBV7-2 and TRBJ1-3; D unclear. Trimming left V 2 bases short and J 4 bases short, with 12 bases between. CDR1 and CDR2 from the germline V gene are SGHTA and FQGNSA. There are 15 residues in the CDR3. In nucleotides, the CDR3 is TGTGCCAGCAGCTTAAGCGTGGAGTTGGGAAACACCATATATTTT. Amino acid sequence: CASSLSVELGNTIYF. The entire variable domain, with the rest obtained from reference TRBV7-2 and TRBJ1-3, is as follows: GAGVSQSPSNKVTEKGKDVELRCDPISGHTALYWYRQSLGQGLEFLIYFQGNSAPDKSGLPSDRFSAERTGGSVSTLTIQRTQQEDSAVYLCASSLSVELGNTIYFGEGSWLTVV.

This clonotype was picked up many times. The chain couples TRBV6-2 or TRBV6-3 to TRBJ2-7, with TRBD1 matching over 9 bases. Germline loops: CDR1 MNHEY, CDR2 SVGEGT. The CDR3 extends over 15 amino acids. V lost 2 bases to trimming and J lost 0 bases; unmatched junction nucleotides: 2. In DNA form, the CDR3 reads TGTGCCAGCAGTTACCCGGGACAGGGCTCCTACGAGCAGTACTTC. This translates into CASSYPGQGSYEQYF.

This clonotype was seen ten or more times. This sequence joins TRBV2 and TRBJ2-3; TRBD2 matches 8 bases. V lost 3 bases and J lost 5; bases outside the gene matches: 4. This CDR3 has 14 residues. Germline V lookup: CDR1 SNHLY, CDR2 FYNNEI. The CDR3 loop reads CASSERLAGDTQYF. CDR3 bases: TGTGCCAGCAGTGAGAGGCTAGCGGGAGATACGCAGTATTTT.

This clonotype appeared many times. The chain's CDR3 is CASIGTNSYNEQFF. In nucleotides, the CDR3 is TGTGCCAGCATCGGGACAAACTCCTACAATGAGCAGTTCTTC. The chain joins TRBV6-2 or TRBV6-3 to TRBJ2-1, with TRBD1 as a possible D gene (6 bases). Deletions cut 7 bases from V and 0 bases from J, with 10 bases between. CDR3 length: 14 amino acids. In germline, CDR1 is MNHEY, CDR2 SVGEGT.

This clonotype was counted ten times or more. This chain links TRBV18 with TRBJ2-4; TRBD2 might be the D (5 bases). CDR1 is KGHSH, CDR2 LQKENI, per germline. This CDR3 comprises 13 residues. Trimming left V 3 bases short and J 13 bases short, with 16 bases between. CDR3 residues: CASSPPSEGSQYF. DNA for the CDR3: TGTGCCAGCTCACCCCCCTCAGAGGGATCCCAGTACTTC.